This T cell receptor beta chain is from a study of shared clonotypes between healthy human individuals. This CDR3 region has 14 residues. Germline loops: CDR1 MNHEY, CDR2 SMNVEV (reference sequence). J gave up 9 bases and V 8 bases, and 10 bases lay outside the gene matches. About this clone itself: Its specificity is not known.

Using immunoSEQ multiplex PCR, the repertoire was profiled, and TCRdb retains in-frame clones only, with some absent. The sample has millions of clones, about 95% seen once; the top ten hold around 1.1%. Regarding the study as a whole: Generation of non-shared clonotypes was less probable than generation of clonotypes shared by all four donors.

CD45RO negativity and positive selection for CCR7 defined naive CD8 cells, a population that excluded terminally differentiated effector memory CD45RA+ cells. This TCR was recovered from a young man in good health. This chain uses TRBV27 with TRBJ1-6, with 7 nucleotides matching TRBD1. What was sequenced was naive CD8+ T cells sorted from blood. The CDR3 protein is CASQKGGAGSPLHF. In DNA, the CDR3 is TGTGCCAGCCAAAAAGGGGGCGCGGGTTCACCCCTCCACTTT.